What follows are 4 T cell receptor beta chains derived from one specimen sequenced in a study of cytomegalovirus exposure and HLA in healthy donors. PCR involved 60 Vbeta and 13 Jbeta primers. The table came from immunoSEQ multiplex PCR; TCRdb's copy has only in-frame clones and leaves some out. The data show under 200,000 clones, with 76% seen just once and about 1.3% held by the top ten. The material sequenced was PBMCs. These receptors all stem from a man in his sixties in good health and CMV-seronegative.

The chain has TRBV18 and TRBJ2-4, with TRBD2 matching over 7 bases. This CDR3 has 16 amino acids. V lost 4 bases to trimming and J lost 7 bases; unmatched junction nucleotides: 13. Germline V CDR1 and CDR2: KGHSH, LQKENI. The CDR3 protein is CASSQPRAGAYNIQYF. CDR3 nucleotide sequence: TGTGCCAGCTCACAGCCGCGTGCGGGAGCATACAACATTCAGTACTTC. The variable domain in full, completed from reference TRBV18 and TRBJ2-4, reads NAGVMQNPRHLVRRRGQEARLRCSPMKGHSHVYWYRQLPEEGLKFMVYLQKENIIDESGMPKERFSAEFPKEGPSILRIQQVVRGDSAAYFCASSQPRAGAYNIQYFGAGTRLSVL.

This chain connects TRBV5-8 to TRBJ2-1; TRBD2 matches at 9 bases. V trimming: 0 bases; J trimming: 0 bases; junction bases outside the gene matches: 7. The CDR3 covers 18 residues. CDR1 and CDR2 from the germline V gene are SGHTS and YDEGEE. The CDR3 DNA follows: TGTGCCAGCAGCTTGGCCGACCTAGCGGGACTCTCCTACAATGAGCAGTTCTTC. Protein: CASSLADLAGLSYNEQFF.

The rearrangement uses TRBV5-1 and TRBJ1-2, with 7 bases identical to TRBD1. The CDR3 has 16 residues. Per the germline V gene, CDR1 is SGHRS and CDR2 is YFSETQ. Losses at the gene ends were 0 bases for V and 4 bases for J; bases not matched to a gene: 9. This CDR3 is CASSLAPTGSGYGYTF. The CDR3 DNA is TGCGCCAGCAGCTTGGCTCCGACAGGGTCTGGCTATGGCTACACCTTC.

Comment on this clone: This sample includes further DNA sequences coding for the same CDR3. The chain is built from TRBV4-2 and TRBJ1-3, with D perhaps matching TRBD1 (5 bases). This CDR3 is built from 13 residues. Trimming shortened V by 4 bases and J by 4 bases, and 8 bases separated the two germline ends. Germline CDR1 is LGHNA and CDR2 is YNFKEQ. CDR3 coding DNA: TGTGCCAGCAGCCCGCAGGGAGGAAACACCATATATTTT. It encodes CASSPQGGNTIYF.